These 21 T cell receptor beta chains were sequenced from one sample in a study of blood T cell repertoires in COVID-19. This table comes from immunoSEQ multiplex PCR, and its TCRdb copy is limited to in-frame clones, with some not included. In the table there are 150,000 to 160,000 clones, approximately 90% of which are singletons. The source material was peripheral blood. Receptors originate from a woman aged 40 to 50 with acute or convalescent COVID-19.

DNA of the CDR3: TGTGCCACAACGACAGGGCCCTATAATGAAAAACTGTTTTTT. It is translated as CATTTGPYNEKLFF. The V gene is TRBV2, the J gene TRBJ1-4; 7 bases are shared with TRBD1. The length of the CDR3 is 14 residues. Per germline, CDR1 SNHLY and CDR2 FYNNEI. J lost 4 bases, V lost 10 bases, and 9 bases had no gene match.

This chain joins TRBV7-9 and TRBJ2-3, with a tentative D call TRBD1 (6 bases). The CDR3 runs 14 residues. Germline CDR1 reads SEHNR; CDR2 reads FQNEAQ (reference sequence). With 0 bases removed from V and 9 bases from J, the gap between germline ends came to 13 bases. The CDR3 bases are TGTGCCAGCAGCTTAGCGGGGGCCCAGGGAACGCAGTATTTT. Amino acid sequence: CASSLAGAQGTQYF.

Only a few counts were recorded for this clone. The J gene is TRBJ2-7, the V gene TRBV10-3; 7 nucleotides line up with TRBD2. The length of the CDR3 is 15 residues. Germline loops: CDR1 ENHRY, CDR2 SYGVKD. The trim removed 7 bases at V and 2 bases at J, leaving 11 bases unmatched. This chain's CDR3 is CAITGWASGAYEQYF. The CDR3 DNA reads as TGTGCCATCACGGGGTGGGCTAGCGGAGCCTACGAGCAGTACTTC.

The CDR3, as DNA: TGTGCCGCGGAGGGAGAGGGGCGTGAAAAACTGTTTTTT. It is translated as CAAEGEGREKLFF. V gene TRBV6-5 combines with J gene TRBJ1-4; the D gene is possibly TRBD1 (5 bases). With 11 bases removed from V and 7 bases from J, the gap between germline ends came to 17 bases. The CDR3 is made up of 13 amino acids. Germline assignment: CDR1 MNHEY and CDR2 SVGAGI.

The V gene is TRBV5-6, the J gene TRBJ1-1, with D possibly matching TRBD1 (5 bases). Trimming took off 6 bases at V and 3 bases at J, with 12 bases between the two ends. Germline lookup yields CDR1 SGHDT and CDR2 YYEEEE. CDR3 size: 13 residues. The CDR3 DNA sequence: TGTGCCAGCACCTCGATAGGGGACACTGAAGCTTTCTTT. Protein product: CASTSIGDTEAFF.

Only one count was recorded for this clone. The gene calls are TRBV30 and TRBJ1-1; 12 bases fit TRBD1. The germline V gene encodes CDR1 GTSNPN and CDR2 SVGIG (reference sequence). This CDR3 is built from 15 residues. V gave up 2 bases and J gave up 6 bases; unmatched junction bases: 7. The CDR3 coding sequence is TGTGCCTGGAGTAGATCGGGACAGGGGGCTTCTGAAGCTTTCTTT. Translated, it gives CAWSRSGQGASEAFF.

CDR3 amino acids: CASSRGGDNQPQHF. For the CDR3, the DNA is TGTGCCAGCTCACGGGGGGGCGATAATCAGCCCCAGCATTTT. The gene calls are TRBV6-5 and TRBJ1-5, with D tentatively TRBD1 (6 bases). V lost 8 bases to trimming and J lost 4 bases, with 15 bases between them. The germline CDR1 and CDR2 sequences are MNHEY and SVGAGI. This CDR3 spans 14 amino acids.

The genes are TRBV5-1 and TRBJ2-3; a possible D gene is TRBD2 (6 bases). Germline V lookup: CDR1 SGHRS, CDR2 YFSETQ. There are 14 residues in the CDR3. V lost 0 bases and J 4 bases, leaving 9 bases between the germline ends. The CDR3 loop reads CASSLGDFSDTQYF. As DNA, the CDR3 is TGCGCCAGCAGCTTGGGGGACTTCTCAGATACGCAGTATTTT.

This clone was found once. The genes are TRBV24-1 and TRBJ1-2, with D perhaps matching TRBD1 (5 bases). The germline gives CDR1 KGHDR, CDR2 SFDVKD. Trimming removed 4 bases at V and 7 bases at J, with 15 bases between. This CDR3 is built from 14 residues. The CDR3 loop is CATSDYLRGSGYTF. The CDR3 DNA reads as TGTGCCACCAGTGACTACCTCCGGGGGTCTGGCTACACCTTC.

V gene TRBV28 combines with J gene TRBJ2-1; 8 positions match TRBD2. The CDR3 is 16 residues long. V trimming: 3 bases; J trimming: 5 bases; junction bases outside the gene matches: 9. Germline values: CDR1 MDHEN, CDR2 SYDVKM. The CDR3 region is CASSFFPAGGDNEQFF. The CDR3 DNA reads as TGTGCCAGCAGTTTTTTCCCTGCGGGGGGCGACAATGAGCAGTTCTTC.

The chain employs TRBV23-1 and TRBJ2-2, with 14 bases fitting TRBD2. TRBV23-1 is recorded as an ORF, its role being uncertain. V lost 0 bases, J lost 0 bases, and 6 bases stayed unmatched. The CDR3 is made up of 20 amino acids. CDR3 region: CASSQSSTSGGAPNTGELFF. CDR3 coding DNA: TGCGCCAGCAGTCAATCGTCGACTAGCGGGGGGGCACCGAACACCGGGGAGCTGTTTTTT.

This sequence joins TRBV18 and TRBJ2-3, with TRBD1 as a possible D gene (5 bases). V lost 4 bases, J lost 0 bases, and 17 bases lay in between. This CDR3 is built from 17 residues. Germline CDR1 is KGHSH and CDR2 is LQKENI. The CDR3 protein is CASSLWMQGGSTDTQYF. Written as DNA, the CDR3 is TGTGCCAGCTCACTGTGGATGCAGGGCGGAAGCACAGATACGCAGTATTTT.

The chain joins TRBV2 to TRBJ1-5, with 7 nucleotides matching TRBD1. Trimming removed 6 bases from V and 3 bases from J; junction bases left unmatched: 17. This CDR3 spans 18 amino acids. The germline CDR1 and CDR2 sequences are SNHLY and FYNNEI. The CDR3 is CASRPGQTYISFNQPQHF. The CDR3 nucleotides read TGTGCCAGCAGGCCGGGACAGACTTATATATCTTTCAATCAGCCCCAGCATTTT.

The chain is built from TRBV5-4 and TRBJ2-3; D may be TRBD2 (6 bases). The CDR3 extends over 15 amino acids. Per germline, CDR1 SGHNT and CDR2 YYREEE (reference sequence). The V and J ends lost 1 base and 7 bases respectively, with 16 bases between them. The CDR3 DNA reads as TGTGCCAGCAGCTTGATCCCCGGGAGCGAATATACGCAGTATTTT. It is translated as CASSLIPGSEYTQYF.

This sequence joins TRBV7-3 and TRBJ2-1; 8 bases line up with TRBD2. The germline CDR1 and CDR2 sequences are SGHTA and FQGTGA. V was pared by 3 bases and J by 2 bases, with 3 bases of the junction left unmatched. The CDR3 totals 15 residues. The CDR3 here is CASSFIAGTYNEQFF. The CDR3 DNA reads TGTGCCAGCAGCTTCATAGCGGGAACCTACAATGAGCAGTTCTTC.

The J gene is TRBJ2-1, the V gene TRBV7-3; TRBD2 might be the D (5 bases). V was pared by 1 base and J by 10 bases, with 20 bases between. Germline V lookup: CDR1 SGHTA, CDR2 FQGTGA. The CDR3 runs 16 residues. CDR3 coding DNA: TGTGCCAGCAGCTTAAATTCTGGGCTAGCCGGAGAGGAGCAGTTCTTC. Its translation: CASSLNSGLAGEEQFF.

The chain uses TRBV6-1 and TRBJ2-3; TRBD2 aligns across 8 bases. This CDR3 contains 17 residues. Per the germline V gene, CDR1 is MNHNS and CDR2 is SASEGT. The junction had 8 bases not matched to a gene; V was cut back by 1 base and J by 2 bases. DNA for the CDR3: TGTGCCAGCAGTGAAGTCGGCGGGAGGCAACTCACAGATACGCAGTATTTT. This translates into CASSEVGGRQLTDTQYF.

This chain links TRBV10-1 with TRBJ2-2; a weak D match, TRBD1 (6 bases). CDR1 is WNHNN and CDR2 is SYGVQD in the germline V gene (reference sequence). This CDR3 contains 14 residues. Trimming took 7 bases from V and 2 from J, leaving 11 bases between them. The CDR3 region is CASTTGDNTGELFF. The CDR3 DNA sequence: TGCGCCAGCACGACAGGAGACAACACCGGGGAGCTGTTTTTT.

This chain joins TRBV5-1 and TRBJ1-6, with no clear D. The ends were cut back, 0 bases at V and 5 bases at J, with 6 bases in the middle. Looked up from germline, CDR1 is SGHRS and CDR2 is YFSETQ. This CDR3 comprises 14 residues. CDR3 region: CASSLVQNNSPLHF. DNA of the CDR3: TGCGCCAGCAGCTTGGTTCAGAATAATTCACCCCTCCACTTT.

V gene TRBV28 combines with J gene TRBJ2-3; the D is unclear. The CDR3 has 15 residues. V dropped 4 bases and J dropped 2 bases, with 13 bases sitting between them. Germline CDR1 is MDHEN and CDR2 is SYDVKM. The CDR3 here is CASSSPPELTDTQYF. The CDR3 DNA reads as TGTGCCAGCAGTTCTCCCCCCGAACTCACAGATACGCAGTATTTT.

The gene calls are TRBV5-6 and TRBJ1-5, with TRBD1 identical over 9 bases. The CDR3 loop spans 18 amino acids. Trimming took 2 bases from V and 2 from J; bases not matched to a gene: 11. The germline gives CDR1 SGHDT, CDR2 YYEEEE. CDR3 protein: CASSFRNSGQGGNQPQHF. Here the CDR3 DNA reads TGTGCCAGCAGCTTTCGTAATTCGGGACAGGGCGGCAATCAGCCCCAGCATTTT.